The sequence of this T cell receptor (beta chain) was determined in a study of cytomegalovirus exposure and HLA in healthy donors (dated by TCRdb to the late 2010s). About the study as a whole: An earlier analysis of 550 to 700 of the donors reported approximately 290 Gb of sequence data and about 100 million unique TCR beta sequences from roughly 180 million T cells. Approximately 300 gigabases of sequencing data and around 85 million unique TCR sequences made up an early release that covered 500 to 650 HLA-typed donors. Of the roughly 400 genotyped donors, 65% to 90% fell in the genetic ancestry cluster associated with self-reported Caucasian donors. The aim of the study was to test whether cataloging public T cell receptors could identify signatures of past pathogen exposure. Using immunosequencing, the study profiled T cell repertoires from about 610 subjects and related those repertoires to cytomegalovirus serostatus. A separate validation cohort of about 110 different subjects was used in addition to the 666-subject first cohort. To predict cytomegalovirus infection status, the study combined high-throughput TCR immunosequencing, statistical association of individual TCRs with disease status, and machine learning. A later analysis re-analyzed previously published TCR beta repertoires from 650 to 800 donors and added high-resolution HLA genotyping to study TCR occurrence patterns. Rather than using new phenotypic data, the later analysis identified candidate immune exposures from TCR beta sequences and from how often those sequences occurred across donors. In an earlier analysis of roughly 580 of the donors, high-throughput TCR beta sequencing was used to judge whether each TCR beta V gene segment behaved as functional or pseudogenic. Alongside the repertoire data, information on donor age, sex, ethnicity and CMV serostatus was compiled. In a later genetic analysis, genome-wide SNP genotypes for about three fifths of the roughly 670 donors were used, and that subset was treated as a discovery cohort. Every repertoire in the discovery cohort had been generated on one and the same sequencing platform. HLA typing covered class I and class II loci at four-digit resolution. Typing coverage differed by locus: A, B, C, DRB1 and DQB1 were typed in roughly 629-630 donors, DQA1 in 522, DPA1 in around 600, and DPB1 in around 440. Because of strong linkage in the cohort, 5 or 6 DR-DQ haplotypes were treated as single units for association and clustering. Among some 410 genotyped donors of the cohort, an average of around 240,000 unique TCR beta nucleotide sequences was sequenced per donor, of which 15% to 20% were non-productive.

Receptor amplification or capture employed the immunoSEQ multiplex PCR assay. A mixture of 60 forward primers for TCR Vbeta segments and 13 reverse primers for TCR Jbeta segments was used in the multiplex PCR. A multiplex PCR assay on genomic DNA amplified the CDR3 region of rearranged TCR beta genes. The amplified TCR beta libraries were sequenced on the Illumina HiSeq System as 87-base-pair reads. The study's own analysis went as follows. A later analysis counted 75 million to 100 million unique TCR beta chains across the 550 to 800 repertoires, and roughly 10 million of these chains were shared by at least two donors. To remove PCR and sequencing errors, raw reads were error-corrected and collapsed into unique sequences using a nearest-neighbor algorithm that merged closely related sequences. CDR3 sequences were aligned to IMGT reference sequences to assign V, D and J gene segments. Each retained sequence needed at least a six-nucleotide match to both a V gene segment and a J gene segment. A rearrangement counted as productive if the CDR3 had no stop codons and remained in frame with V and J, and every other rearrangement counted as non-productive. CDR3 was defined according to IMGT convention as the region running from the second conserved V-encoded cysteine to the conserved J-encoded phenylalanine. In an earlier analysis of 587 of the donors, sequences lacking an unambiguous match to a single V gene segment were excluded. In an earlier analysis of approximately 590 of the donors, a V segment was called functional when productive rearrangements were above 56.7%, and segregating when the standard deviation between donors exceeded 5%. To diagnose cytomegalovirus status from the catalog of TCR beta chain sequences, a statistical classification framework was built. In a later analysis, V and J genes were assigned by comparing TCR nucleotide sequences against IMGT/GENE-DB human TR gene sequences. Using the TCRdist pipeline, a later analysis assigned CDR3 sequences along with most-parsimonious VDJ recombination scenarios. In a later analysis, each TCR beta chain was defined by its CDR3 amino acid sequence together with its V-gene family, and reads lacking a unique V-gene family were excluded. As a way to deal with suspected cross-contamination and a sequencing artifact, a later analysis dropped 450 to 600 nucleotide sequences that were highly shared and had low generation probability. A later analysis calculated a clonal expansion index for each public chain from normalized within-repertoire ranks of inferred template counts. Generation probabilities in a later analysis came from a VDJ recombination model fitted to out-of-frame rearrangements, and those results were checked against IGoR. A later analysis scored TCR-TCR, TCR-HLA and TCR-CMV co-occurrence with hypergeometric tests, applying a repertoire-size bias correction to TCR pairs. False discovery rates were estimated in a later analysis by permuting HLA or CMV assignments 20 times. In a later analysis, co-occurring TCRs were grouped using DBSCAN, with TCRdist sequence similarity added in when clustering inside HLA-allele-positive subsets. Repertoires with fewer than 30,000 or more than 120,000 public chains, plus five repertoires with anomalous nucleotide sharing, were excluded from co-occurrence clustering. The table comes from immuneACCESS by way of TCRdb, which keeps in-frame sequences with V and J called. Part of the clones is missing from these tables; in studies checked, under half for an unresolved V gene and the rest for unknown reasons. V and J calls plus clone size are reproduced from that table; the DNA served to infer D and trimming. The table for this sample lists about 150,000 clones; about 85% of them were counted only once. Roughly 3.4% of the sample is taken by the ten largest.

The paper's findings and limits, for the study overall: This cohort had only TCR beta chains sequenced, and the lack of alpha or paired-chain data limited which features could be detected. Roughly uniform sequencing depth across donors was assumed in presence/absence analyses, although this assumption may not hold. Linkage disequilibrium might explain the correlated functional status among segregating V segments, but an unknown experimental factor could not be ruled out. V-gene and J-gene trimming of TCR beta chains was associated with a missense DCLRE1C variant in a later genetic analysis, and the association was replicated in an independent cohort. Compared with equally common non-associated chains, HLA-associated TCR beta chains in a later analysis were more clonally expanded and had lower generation probabilities. A later genetic analysis reported fewer N-insertions in productive TCRs among donors in an Asian-associated ancestry cluster than the 666-donor mean. A total of 164 TCR beta chains were listed by the study as associated with cytomegalovirus. The classifier was reported to diagnose cytomegalovirus status with high specificity and sensitivity in both the original cohort and the validation cohort. The authors suggested that the approach could potentially be generalized to other disease states and immunological phenotypes. According to a later analysis, TCR association rates differed among HLA loci, with DRB1 alleles showing the most associated TCRs and HLA-C alleles showing the fewest. While some public TCRs were present in many individuals, most TCR sequences turned up only very rarely across donors. A further reported finding was that TCR beta sequences accurately predicted the HLA-A and HLA-B alleles for most subjects in the first cohort. In a later analysis, 15,000 to 20,000 TCR beta sequences were associated with specific HLA alleles at a false discovery rate of 0.05. A cluster of highly shared sequence variants was judged likely to be a technical artifact of the sequencing pipeline. Because counts were too low, seventeen rarely observed V segments, including chromosome 9 orphons, were left out of the earlier analysis of 500 to 650 of the donors. Several of the top co-occurrence clusters appeared to be linked to parvovirus B19, influenza, CMV and Epstein-Barr virus, according to a later analysis. In a later analysis, most CMV-associated TCR beta chains were found to appear HLA-restricted, with HLA associations seemingly driven largely by CMV exposure. Because HLA typing was missing for some donors at each locus, association tests included only the typed subset. In vitro tests confirmed that three of the cytomegalovirus-associated TCR beta chains recognize cytomegalovirus antigens. CMV serostatus was the only immune exposure information available for the cohort. In an earlier analysis of over 550 of the donors, most TCR beta V segments were observed in productive rearrangements about 87% or about 30% of the time, broadly matching IMGT annotations. When HLA alleles, especially DR and DQ, strongly co-occurred, TCR associations were difficult to assign to individual alleles.

The cohort consisted of some 730 healthy bone marrow donors. Cohort members were all nominally healthy when sampled, although unrecorded immune exposures were likely present. Of the 670 or so cohort members, roughly 300 had positive CMV serostatus and roughly 350 had negative CMV serostatus, and CMV serostatus was not recorded for the donor. A peripheral blood sample was provided by each donor, and peripheral blood mononuclear cells were used for TCR beta sequencing. The Qiagen DNeasy Blood Extraction Kit was used to extract genomic DNA from the blood cell samples. Comment on this clone: This clone's antigen is unknown. One base away there is no much larger clone; base qualities are not given.

The sequenced sample consisted of PBMCs. The sequence was obtained from a human donor in good health.

The bases read TGTGCCAGTAGTCGAGACAGGGCCAATCAGCCCCAGCATTTT. Its product reads: CASSRDRANQPQHF. The receptor chain draws on TRBV19 and TRBJ1-5, with 7 junctional bases fitting TRBD1. V lost 5 bases and J lost 3 bases, and the count of bases not matched to a germline gene is 4. For CDR1 and CDR2, the germline V gene (reference sequence) lists LNHDA and SQIVND. The CDR3 starts with the cysteine, ends with the phenylalanine, and has 14 residues. The CDR3 DNA has 42 bases and is translated from base 1.